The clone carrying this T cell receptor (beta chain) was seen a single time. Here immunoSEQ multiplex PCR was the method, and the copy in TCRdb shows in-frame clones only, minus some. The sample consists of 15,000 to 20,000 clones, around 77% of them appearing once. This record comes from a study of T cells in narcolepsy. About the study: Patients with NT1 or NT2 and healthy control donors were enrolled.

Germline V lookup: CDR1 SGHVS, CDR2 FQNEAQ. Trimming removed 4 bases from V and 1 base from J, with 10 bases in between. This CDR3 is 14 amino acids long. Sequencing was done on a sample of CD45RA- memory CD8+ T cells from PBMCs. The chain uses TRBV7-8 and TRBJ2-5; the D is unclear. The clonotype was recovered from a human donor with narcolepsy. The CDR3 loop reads CASSSPRRQETQYF. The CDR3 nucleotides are TGTGCCAGCAGCTCCCCACGTCGCCAAGAGACCCAGTACTTC.